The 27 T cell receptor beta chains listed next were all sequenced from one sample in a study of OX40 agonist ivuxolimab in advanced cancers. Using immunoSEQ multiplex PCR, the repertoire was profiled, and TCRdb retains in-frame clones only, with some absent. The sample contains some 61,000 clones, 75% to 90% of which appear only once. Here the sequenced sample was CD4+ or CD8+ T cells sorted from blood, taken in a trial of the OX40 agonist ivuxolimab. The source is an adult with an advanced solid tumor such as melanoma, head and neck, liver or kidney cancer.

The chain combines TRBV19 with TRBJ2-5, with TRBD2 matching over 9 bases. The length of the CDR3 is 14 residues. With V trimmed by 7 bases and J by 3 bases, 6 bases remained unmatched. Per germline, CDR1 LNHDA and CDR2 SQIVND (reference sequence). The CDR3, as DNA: TGTGCCAGTAAAGGCGGGGGGGGCGAAGAGACCCAGTACTTC. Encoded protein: CASKGGGGEETQYF.

The CDR3 protein is CASSKLTDRVNTGELFF. The CDR3 DNA sequence: TGTGCCAGCAGCAAGCTGACCGACAGGGTGAACACCGGGGAGCTGTTTTTT. This sequence joins TRBV5-6 and TRBJ2-2; 7 nucleotides agree with TRBD1. This CDR3 region has 17 residues. Germline V lookup: CDR1 SGHDT, CDR2 YYEEEE. J gave up 1 base and V 4 bases, and 10 bases lay outside the gene matches.

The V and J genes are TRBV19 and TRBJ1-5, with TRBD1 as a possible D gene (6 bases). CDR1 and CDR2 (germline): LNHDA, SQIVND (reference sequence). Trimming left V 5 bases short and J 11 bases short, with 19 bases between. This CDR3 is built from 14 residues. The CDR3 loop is CASSQGPPLWAQHF. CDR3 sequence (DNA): TGTGCCAGTAGTCAGGGGCCCCCATTATGGGCCCAGCATTTT.

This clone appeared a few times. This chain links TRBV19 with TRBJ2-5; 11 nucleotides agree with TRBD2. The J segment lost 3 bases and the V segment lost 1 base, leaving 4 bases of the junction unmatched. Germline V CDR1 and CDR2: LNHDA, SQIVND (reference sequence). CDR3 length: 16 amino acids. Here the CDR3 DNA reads TGTGCCAGTAGTATAGGCCCGACTAGCGGGGAAGAGACCCAGTACTTC. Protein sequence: CASSIGPTSGEETQYF.

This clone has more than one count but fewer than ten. CDR3 amino acids: CASSEINRVNTGELFF. CDR3 bases: TGTGCCAGCAGTGAAATTAACAGGGTTAACACCGGGGAGCTGTTTTTT. The chain has TRBV6-1 and TRBJ2-2, with D possibly TRBD1 on 6 matching bases. V lost 2 bases to trimming and J lost 2 bases, with 12 bases between them. CDR3 length: 16 amino acids. Looked up from germline, CDR1 is MNHNS and CDR2 is SASEGT.

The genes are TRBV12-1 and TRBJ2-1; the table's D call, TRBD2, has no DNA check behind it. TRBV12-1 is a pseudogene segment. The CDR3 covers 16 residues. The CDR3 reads CASSPRLAGEDNEQFF. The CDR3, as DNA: TGTGCCAGCAGCCCTCGACTAGCGGGAGAAGACAATGAGCAGTTCTTC.

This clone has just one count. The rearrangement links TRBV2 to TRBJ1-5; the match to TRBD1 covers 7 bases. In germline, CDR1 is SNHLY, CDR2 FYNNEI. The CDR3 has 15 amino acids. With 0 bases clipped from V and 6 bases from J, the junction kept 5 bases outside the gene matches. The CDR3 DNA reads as TGTGCCAGCAGTGAAGCCGCAGGGGGGATTCAGCCCCAGCATTTT. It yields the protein CASSEAAGGIQPQHF. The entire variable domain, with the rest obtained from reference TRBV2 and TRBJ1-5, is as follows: EPEVTQTPSHQVTQMGQEVILRCVPISNHLYFYWYRQILGQKVEFLVSFYNNEISEKSEIFDDQFSVERPDGSNFTLKIRSTKLEDSAMYFCASSEAAGGIQPQHFGDGTRLSIL.

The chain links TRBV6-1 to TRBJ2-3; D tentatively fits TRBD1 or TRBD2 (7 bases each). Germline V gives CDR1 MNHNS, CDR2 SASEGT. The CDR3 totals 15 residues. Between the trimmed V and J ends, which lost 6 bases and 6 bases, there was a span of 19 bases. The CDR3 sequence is CASSSKRQGGDTQYF. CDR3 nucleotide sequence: TGTGCCAGCAGCTCTAAGCGACAGGGAGGGGATACGCAGTATTTT.

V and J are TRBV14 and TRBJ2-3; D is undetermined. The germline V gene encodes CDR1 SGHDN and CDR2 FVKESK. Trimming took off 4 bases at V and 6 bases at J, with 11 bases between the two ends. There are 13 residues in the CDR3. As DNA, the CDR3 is TGTGCCAGCAGCCGCCTCTTGGGGGATACGCAGTATTTT. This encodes CASSRLLGDTQYF.

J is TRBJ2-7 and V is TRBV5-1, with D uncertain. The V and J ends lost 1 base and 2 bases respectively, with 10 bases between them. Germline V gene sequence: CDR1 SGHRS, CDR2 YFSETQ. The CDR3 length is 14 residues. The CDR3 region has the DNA TGCGCCAGCAGCTTGTCCTCTGGCGCCTACGAGCAGTACTTC. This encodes CASSLSSGAYEQYF.

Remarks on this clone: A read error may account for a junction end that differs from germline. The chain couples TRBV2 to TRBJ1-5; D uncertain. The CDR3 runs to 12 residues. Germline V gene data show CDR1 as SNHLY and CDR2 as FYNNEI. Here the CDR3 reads CASSETLELKVF. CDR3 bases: TGTGCCAGCAGTGAAACTTTGGAGCTAAAAGTATTT.

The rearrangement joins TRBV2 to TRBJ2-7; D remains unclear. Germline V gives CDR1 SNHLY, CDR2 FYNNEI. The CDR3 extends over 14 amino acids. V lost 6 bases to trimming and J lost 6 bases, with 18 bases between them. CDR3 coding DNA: TGTGCCAGCAGCCCCGGTGGGGTCCGCCTCGAGCAGTACTTC. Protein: CASSPGGVRLEQYF.

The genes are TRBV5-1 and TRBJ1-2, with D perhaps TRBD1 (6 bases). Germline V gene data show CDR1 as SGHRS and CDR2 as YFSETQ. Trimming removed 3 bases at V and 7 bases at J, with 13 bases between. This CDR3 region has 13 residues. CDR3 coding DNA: TGCGCCAGCAGCTCAGGGGTCTCGTCTGGCTACACCTTC. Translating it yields CASSSGVSSGYTF.

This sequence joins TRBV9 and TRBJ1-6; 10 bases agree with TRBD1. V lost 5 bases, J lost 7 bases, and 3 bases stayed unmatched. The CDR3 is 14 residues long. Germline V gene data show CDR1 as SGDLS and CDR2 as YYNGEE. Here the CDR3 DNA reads TGTGCCAGCAGAGAGGGACAGGGGAATTCACCCCTCCACTTT. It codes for CASREGQGNSPLHF.

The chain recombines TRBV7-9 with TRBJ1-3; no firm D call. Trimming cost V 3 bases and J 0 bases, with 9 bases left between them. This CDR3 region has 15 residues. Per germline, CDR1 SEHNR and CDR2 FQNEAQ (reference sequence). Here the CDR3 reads CASSFSPSSGNTIYF. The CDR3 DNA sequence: TGTGCCAGCAGCTTTAGCCCGAGCTCTGGAAACACCATATATTTT.

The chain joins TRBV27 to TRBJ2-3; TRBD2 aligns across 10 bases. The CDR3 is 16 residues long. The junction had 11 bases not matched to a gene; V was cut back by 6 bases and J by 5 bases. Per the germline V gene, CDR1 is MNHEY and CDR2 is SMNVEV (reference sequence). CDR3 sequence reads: CASSLRVAGGGDTQYF. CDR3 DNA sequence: TGTGCCAGCAGCCTCCGAGTAGCGGGAGGAGGAGATACGCAGTATTTT.

CDR3: CASRLEEGNGNTIYF. Written as DNA, the CDR3 is TGTGCAAGTCGCTTAGAGGAGGGTAACGGAAACACCATATATTTT. This chain joins TRBV12-2 and TRBJ1-3. TRBV12-2 is a known pseudogene. The CDR3 has 15 residues.

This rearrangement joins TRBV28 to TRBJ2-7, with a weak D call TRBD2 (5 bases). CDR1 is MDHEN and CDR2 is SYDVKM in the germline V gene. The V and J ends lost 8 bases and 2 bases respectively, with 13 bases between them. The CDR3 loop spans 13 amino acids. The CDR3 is CASGSPTTYEQYF. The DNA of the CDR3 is TGTGCCAGCGGGAGCCCAACTACCTACGAGCAGTACTTC.

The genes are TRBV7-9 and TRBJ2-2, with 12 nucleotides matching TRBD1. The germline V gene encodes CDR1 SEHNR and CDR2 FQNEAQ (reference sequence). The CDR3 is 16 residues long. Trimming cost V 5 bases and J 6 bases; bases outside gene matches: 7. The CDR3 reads CASSPPGQGAAGELFF. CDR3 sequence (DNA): TGTGCCAGCAGCCCACCGGGACAGGGGGCCGCCGGGGAGCTGTTTTTT.

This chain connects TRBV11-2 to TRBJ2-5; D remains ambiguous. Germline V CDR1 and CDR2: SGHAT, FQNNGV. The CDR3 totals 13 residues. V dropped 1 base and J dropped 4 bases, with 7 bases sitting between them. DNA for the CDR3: TGTGCCAGCAGCTTAGGGCGAGCAGAGACCCAGTACTTC. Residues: CASSLGRAETQYF. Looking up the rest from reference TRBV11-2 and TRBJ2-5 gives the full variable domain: EAGVAQSPRYKIIEKRQSVAFWCNPISGHATLYWYQQILGQGPKLLIQFQNNGVVDDSQLPKDRFSAERLKGVDSTLKIQPAKLEDSAVYLCASSLGRAETQYFGPGTRLLVL.

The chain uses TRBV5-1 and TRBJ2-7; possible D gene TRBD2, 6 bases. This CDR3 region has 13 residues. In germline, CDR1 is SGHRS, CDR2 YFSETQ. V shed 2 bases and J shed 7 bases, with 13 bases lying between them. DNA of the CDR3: TGCGCCAGCAGCTTTAGCGGAGAAGGGGAGCAGTACTTC. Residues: CASSFSGEGEQYF.

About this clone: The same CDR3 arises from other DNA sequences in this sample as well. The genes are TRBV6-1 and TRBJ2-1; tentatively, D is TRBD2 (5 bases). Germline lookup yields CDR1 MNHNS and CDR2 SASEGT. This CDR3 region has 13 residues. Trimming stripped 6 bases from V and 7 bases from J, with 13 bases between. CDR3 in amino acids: CASRGDGLNEQFF. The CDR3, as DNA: TGTGCCAGCAGGGGAGACGGCTTAAATGAGCAGTTCTTC.

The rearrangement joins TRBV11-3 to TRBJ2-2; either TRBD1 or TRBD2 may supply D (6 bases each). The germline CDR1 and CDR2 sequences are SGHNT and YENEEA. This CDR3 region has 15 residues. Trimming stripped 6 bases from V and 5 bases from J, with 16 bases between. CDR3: CASSPQGGGTGELFF. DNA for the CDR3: TGTGCCAGCAGTCCACAGGGAGGAGGAACCGGGGAGCTGTTTTTT.

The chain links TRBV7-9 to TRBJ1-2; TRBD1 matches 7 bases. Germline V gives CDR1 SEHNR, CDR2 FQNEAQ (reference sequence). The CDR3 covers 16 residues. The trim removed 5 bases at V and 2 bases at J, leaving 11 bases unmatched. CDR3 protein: CASSPSQGGSNYGYTF. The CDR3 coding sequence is TGTGCCAGCAGCCCATCCCAGGGGGGTTCGAACTATGGCTACACCTTC.

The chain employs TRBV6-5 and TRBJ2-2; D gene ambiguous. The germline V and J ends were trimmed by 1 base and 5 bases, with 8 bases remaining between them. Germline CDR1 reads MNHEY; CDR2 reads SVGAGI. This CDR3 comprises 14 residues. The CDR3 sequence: CASSYWRGTGELFF. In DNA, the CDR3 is TGTGCCAGCAGTTACTGGAGAGGAACCGGGGAGCTGTTTTTT.

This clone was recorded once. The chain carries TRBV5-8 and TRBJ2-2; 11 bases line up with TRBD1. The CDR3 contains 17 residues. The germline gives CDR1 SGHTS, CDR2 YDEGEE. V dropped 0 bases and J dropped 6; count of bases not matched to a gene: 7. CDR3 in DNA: TGTGCCAGCAGCTTGGGGACAGGGGGCGCTAGCCCCGGGGAGCTGTTTTTT. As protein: CASSLGTGGASPGELFF.

Here the CDR3 DNA reads TGTGCCAGCAGCCCCAAAAGGCCAGGGACCCAAGAGACCCAGTACTTC. Encoded protein: CASSPKRPGTQETQYF. The chain recombines TRBV7-8 with TRBJ2-5, with D perhaps assigned TRBD1 or TRBD2 (5 bases each). V was pared by 5 bases and J by 1 base, with 17 bases between. The CDR3 has 16 amino acids. Per the germline V gene, CDR1 is SGHVS and CDR2 is FQNEAQ.